Following are 30 T cell receptor beta chains from one sample sequenced in a study of T cell responses to AZD1222 COVID-19 vaccine. Clones were read by immunoSEQ multiplex PCR, and TCRdb kept only the in-frame ones, dropping some. This table has 120,000 to 150,000 clones, about 89% appearing once. This sample comprised peripheral blood, obtained 28 days after the second dose of the MenACWY control vaccine. The receptors derive from an adult who received the MenACWY meningococcal vaccine as a control.

J is TRBJ2-1 and V is TRBV30; the match to TRBD2 covers 13 bases. The CDR3 is 14 amino acids. V lost 4 bases, J lost 9 bases, and 6 bases stayed unmatched. CDR1 GTSNPN and CDR2 SVGIG come from the germline V gene (reference sequence). CDR3 sequence reads: CAWKLAGGPLEQFF. DNA of the CDR3: TGTGCCTGGAAACTAGCGGGGGGGCCCCTTGAGCAGTTCTTC.

This clone was seen a few times. In the same sample, other DNA sequences code for this CDR3. The chain employs TRBV12-3 or TRBV12-4 and TRBJ1-1; D is undetermined. V lost 5 bases and J 5 bases, leaving 6 bases between the germline ends. The CDR3 covers 11 residues. CDR3 sequence reads: CASSPRTEAFF. CDR3 sequence (DNA): TGTGCCAGCAGTCCTAGGACTGAAGCTTTCTTT.

J is TRBJ2-3 and V is TRBV7-3, with 9 bases fitting TRBD1. Germline V gene sequence: CDR1 SGHTA, CDR2 FQGTGA. The V and J ends lost 5 bases and 4 bases, in that order; junction bases with no gene match: 13. The CDR3 contains 17 residues. The CDR3 sequence is CASSLKGDRERPDTQYF. The CDR3 DNA follows: TGTGCCAGCAGCCTCAAGGGGGACAGGGAAAGGCCAGATACGCAGTATTTT.

Here the CDR3 reads CASSPGDGEKLFF. CDR3 DNA: TGTGCCAGCAGTCCAGGGGACGGCGAAAAACTGTTTTTT. V and J are TRBV6-5 and TRBJ1-4; a possible D gene is TRBD1 (6 bases). Trimming pared 5 bases from V and 8 bases from J, leaving 12 bases between. Germline V gives CDR1 MNHEY, CDR2 SVGAGI. The CDR3 is 13 residues long.

The rearrangement uses TRBV7-2 and TRBJ2-3; D is unclear. The CDR3 spans 16 residues. The germline V and J ends were trimmed by 0 bases and 5 bases, with 15 bases remaining between them. Germline CDR1 SGHTA, CDR2 FQGNSA. The CDR3 here is CASSLALVARGDTQYF. The CDR3 nucleotides read TGTGCCAGCAGCTTAGCCCTAGTGGCGAGAGGAGATACGCAGTATTTT.

The chain couples TRBV7-3 to TRBJ2-2; 7 bases are a match to TRBD2. This CDR3 is built from 14 residues. Germline lookup yields CDR1 SGHTA and CDR2 FQGTGA. J was trimmed by 5 bases and V by 4 bases; bases with no gene match: 4. For the CDR3, the DNA is TGTGCCAGCAGCTCCGGGGGGAGTACCGGGGAGCTGTTTTTT. Amino acid sequence: CASSSGGSTGELFF.

The chain uses TRBV7-9 and TRBJ1-2; no clear D gene. The CDR3 is made up of 13 amino acids. V was trimmed by 0 bases and J by 4 bases, leaving 6 bases between them. Germline V gene sequence: CDR1 SEHNR, CDR2 FQNEAQ (reference sequence). In DNA form, the CDR3 reads TGTGCCAGCAGCTTAGCCTCGGGCTATGGCTACACCTTC. This gives the protein CASSLASGYGYTF.

The chain couples TRBV28 to TRBJ2-7; TRBD1 matches at 8 bases. V lost 5 bases to trimming and J lost 0 bases; unmatched junction nucleotides: 9. CDR1 and CDR2 (germline): MDHEN, SYDVKM. The CDR3 extends over 16 amino acids. The CDR3 DNA reads as TGTGCCAGCAGTCCAATGGGGACAGGAGACTCCTACGAGCAGTACTTC. It translates to CASSPMGTGDSYEQYF.

The chain couples TRBV7-2 to TRBJ2-1; TRBD2 is a possible D gene (6 bases). V gave up 2 bases and J gave up 4 bases, with 18 bases separating them. The CDR3 covers 17 residues. Per the germline V gene, CDR1 is SGHTA and CDR2 is FQGNSA. CDR3: CASSLYSSVGLYNEQFF. In DNA form, the CDR3 reads TGTGCCAGCAGCTTATATTCTAGTGTGGGACTTTACAATGAGCAGTTCTTC.

The gene calls are TRBV7-2 and TRBJ1-2; 7 bases map to TRBD1. V gave up 5 bases and J gave up 2 bases; unmatched junction bases: 2. Germline loops: CDR1 SGHTA, CDR2 FQGNSA. There are 13 residues in the CDR3. Here the CDR3 reads CASSAGQNYGYTF. In DNA form, the CDR3 reads TGTGCCAGCAGCGCGGGACAGAACTATGGCTACACCTTC.

The rearrangement joins TRBV7-3 to TRBJ2-2; D may correspond to TRBD1 or TRBD2 (5 bases each). The CDR3 runs to 13 residues. V dropped 5 bases and J dropped 5 bases, with 9 bases sitting between them. Looked up from germline, CDR1 is SGHTA and CDR2 is FQGTGA. CDR3 sequence reads: CASSTGGTGELFF. CDR3 in DNA: TGTGCCAGCAGCACAGGAGGTACCGGGGAGCTGTTTTTT.

CDR3 region: CAWSAGTSTNEKLFF. The DNA for the CDR3 is TGTGCCTGGAGTGCCGGGACTTCAACTAATGAAAAACTGTTTTTT. The rearrangement links TRBV30 to TRBJ1-4; maybe TRBD1 (5 bases). The length of the CDR3 is 15 residues. V lost 1 base to trimming and J lost 0 bases, with 9 bases between them. Germline loops: CDR1 GTSNPN, CDR2 SVGIG (reference sequence).

This clone was observed a few times. The J gene is TRBJ2-7, the V gene TRBV19; either TRBD1 or TRBD2 may fit D (5 bases each). From germline, CDR1 is LNHDA and CDR2 SQIVND (reference sequence). This CDR3 region has 15 residues. The V end lost 3 bases, the J end lost 4 bases, and 16 bases lay between the germline ends. The chain's CDR3 is CASSMRGRREYEQYF. The CDR3 DNA is TGTGCCAGTAGTATGAGGGGCCGGCGTGAGTACGAGCAGTACTTC.

The rearrangement uses TRBV29-1 and TRBJ2-5; unclear D gene. The length of the CDR3 is 11 residues. Germline CDR1 reads SQVTM; CDR2 reads ANQGSEA. Trimming took 6 bases from V and 5 from J, leaving 10 bases between them. The chain's CDR3 is CSVKPRETQYF. DNA for the CDR3: TGCAGCGTGAAGCCCAGGGAGACCCAGTACTTC.

V usage is TRBV2 and J usage is TRBJ2-2; D gene unclear. The CDR3 totals 13 residues. V was cut by 3 bases and J by 6 bases, with 8 bases left in between. Germline CDR1 reads SNHLY; CDR2 reads FYNNEI. For the CDR3, the DNA is TGTGCCAGCAGTGACGGATATGCCGGGGAGCTGTTTTTT. It codes for CASSDGYAGELFF.

The rearrangement uses TRBV7-9 and TRBJ2-1, with D hard to call. With 5 bases removed from V and 0 bases from J, the gap between germline ends came to 11 bases. The germline gives CDR1 SEHNR, CDR2 FQNEAQ (reference sequence). This CDR3 is 15 amino acids long. The CDR3 sequence: CASSERLLSYNEQFF. CDR3 nucleotide sequence: TGTGCCAGCAGCGAGAGGCTCCTCTCCTACAATGAGCAGTTCTTC. Full variable domain (remainder filled in from reference TRBV7-9 and TRBJ2-1): DTGVSQNPRHKITKRGQNVTFRCDPISEHNRLYWYRQTLGQGPEFLTYFQNEAQLEKSRLLSDRFSAERPKGSFSTLEIQRTEQGDSAMYLCASSERLLSYNEQFFGPGTRLTVL.

This clone was found once. The V and J genes are TRBV7-2 and TRBJ2-2; D gene ambiguous. The CDR3 loop spans 14 amino acids. Germline-derived CDR1 and CDR2 are SGHTA and FQGNSA. V gave up 1 base and J gave up 1 base, with 4 bases separating them. For the CDR3, the DNA is TGTGCCAGCAGCTTAGATATGAACACCGGGGAGCTGTTTTTT. The encoded protein is CASSLDMNTGELFF.

This chain joins TRBV7-3 and TRBJ2-3, with 8 bases matching TRBD1. There are 13 residues in the CDR3. The V segment lost 5 bases and the J segment 5 bases; nucleotides outside the gene matches: 3. Germline V CDR1 and CDR2: SGHTA, FQGTGA. CDR3 region: CASSAGQVDTQYF. CDR3 DNA sequence: TGTGCCAGCAGCGCGGGACAGGTAGATACGCAGTATTTT.

The V call is TRBV30, the J call TRBJ2-7; 9 positions agree with TRBD1. CDR1 is GTSNPN, CDR2 SVGIG, per germline (reference sequence). V trimming: 4 bases; J trimming: 4 bases; junction bases outside the gene matches: 5. The CDR3 spans 13 residues. The CDR3 coding sequence is TGTGCCTGGAAACAGGGGGCAGGTTACGAGCAGTACTTC. Translation gives CAWKQGAGYEQYF. The full variable domain, in which reference TRBV30 and TRBJ2-7 provide the parts outside the CDR3, is SQTIHQWPATLVQPVGSPLSLECTVEGTSNPNLYWYRQAAGRGLQLLFYSVGIGQISSEVPQNLSASRPQDRQFILSSKKLLLSDSGFYLCAWKQGAGYEQYFGPGTRLTVT.

V gene TRBV10-2 combines with J gene TRBJ2-5; 8 nucleotides agree with TRBD1. From germline, CDR1 is WSHSY and CDR2 SAAADI. This CDR3 spans 13 amino acids. Losses at the gene ends were 4 bases for V and 4 bases for J; bases not matched to a gene: 2. CDR3 nucleotides: TGCGCCAGCAGTGTGACAGGGGTAGAGACCCAGTACTTC. This encodes CASSVTGVETQYF.

This clone came up once. Other DNA sequences of this sample code for an identical CDR3. This CDR3 is CATSRENTGELFF. As DNA, the CDR3 is TGTGCCACCAGCAGAGAAAACACCGGGGAGCTGTTTTTT. V and J are TRBV15 and TRBJ2-2; D ambiguous. The V and J ends lost 0 bases and 2 bases respectively, with 1 base between them. CDR1 is LNHNV, CDR2 YYDKDF, per germline (reference sequence). The CDR3 covers 13 residues.

This clone was seen a single time. The V call is TRBV4-3, the J call TRBJ1-4; D remains ambiguous. The germline CDR1 and CDR2 sequences are LGHNA and YSLEER. The CDR3 runs to 13 residues. Trimming stripped 1 base from V and 7 bases from J, with 7 bases between. The CDR3 bases are TGCGCCAGCAGCCAAGCCACAGCTGAAAAACTGTTTTTT. Protein sequence: CASSQATAEKLFF.

The chain recombines TRBV7-9 with TRBJ2-3; either TRBD1 or TRBD2 may fit D (5 bases each). Trimming stripped 4 bases from V and 5 bases from J, with 16 bases between. Germline V gene sequence: CDR1 SEHNR, CDR2 FQNEAQ (reference sequence). The CDR3 runs 15 residues. The chain's CDR3 is CASSSRQGAGDTQYF. The CDR3 coding sequence is TGTGCCAGCAGCTCCAGGCAGGGTGCGGGAGATACGCAGTATTTT.

The V gene is TRBV27, the J gene TRBJ1-4; D uncertain. In germline, CDR1 is MNHEY, CDR2 SMNVEV (reference sequence). The CDR3 is 13 amino acids. Between the trimmed V and J ends, which lost 3 bases and 6 bases, there was a span of 8 bases. CDR3 loop: CASSLSVHEKLFF. The CDR3 DNA sequence: TGTGCCAGCAGTTTGAGTGTGCATGAAAAACTGTTTTTT.

The chain employs TRBV7-2 and TRBJ2-1, with 14 bases fitting TRBD2. Germline V gene data show CDR1 as SGHTA and CDR2 as FQGNSA. The CDR3 consists of 15 residues. J was trimmed by 8 bases and V by 5 bases; bases with no gene match: 5. The CDR3 region has the DNA TGTGCCAGCAGCAGGGGACTAGCGGGGGTGGATGAGCAGTTCTTC. Amino acid sequence: CASSRGLAGVDEQFF.

J is TRBJ2-2 and V is TRBV23-1; D uncertain. TRBV23-1 is reported as an ORF; its role is uncertain. V was shortened by 1 base and J by 1 base, with 1 base between the two germline ends. The CDR3 length is 13 residues. CDR3 in DNA: TGCGCCAGCAGTCAATTGAACACCGGGGAGCTGTTTTTT. Translation gives CASSQLNTGELFF.

This CDR3 reads CAWTLPLSGGYTF. The DNA of the CDR3 is TGTGCCTGGACCCTACCGCTGTCGGGTGGCTACACCTTC. The chain carries TRBV30 and TRBJ1-2, with D uncertain. CDR1 is GTSNPN, CDR2 SVGIG, per germline (reference sequence). The CDR3 is made up of 13 amino acids. Trimming took 4 bases from V and 7 from J, leaving 16 bases between them.

This rearrangement joins TRBV18 to TRBJ2-1; no clear D. V was pared by 0 bases and J by 0 bases, with 6 bases between. The CDR3 is 15 amino acids. CDR1 KGHSH and CDR2 LQKENI come from the germline V gene. CDR3 residues: CASSPPSSSYNEQFF. In DNA, the CDR3 is TGTGCCAGCTCACCACCGTCCAGCTCCTACAATGAGCAGTTCTTC. Based on the CDR3 plus reference TRBV18 and TRBJ2-1, the full variable domain is NAGVMQNPRHLVRRRGQEARLRCSPMKGHSHVYWYRQLPEEGLKFMVYLQKENIIDESGMPKERFSAEFPKEGPSILRIQQVVRGDSAAYFCASSPPSSSYNEQFFGPGTRLTVL.

V usage is TRBV29-1 and J usage is TRBJ2-4, with unresolved D. The CDR3 spans 15 residues. V lost 0 bases to trimming and J lost 0 bases, with 9 bases between them. The germline V gene has CDR1 SQVTM and CDR2 ANQGSEA. The CDR3 DNA is TGCAGCGTTGAAGATCGACACCTAGCCAAAAACATTCAGTACTTC. It translates to CSVEDRHLAKNIQYF.

The gene calls are TRBV5-5 and TRBJ2-1; D is unclear. V was clipped by 0 bases and J by 5 bases, with 12 bases between them. The CDR3 contains 15 residues. Germline CDR1 and CDR2: SGHKS and YYEKEE (reference sequence). The CDR3 DNA follows: TGTGCCAGCAGCTTGGCCGGCTTAAGGAACAATGAGCAGTTCTTC. Translated: CASSLAGLRNNEQFF. The entire variable domain, with the rest obtained from reference TRBV5-5 and TRBJ2-1, is as follows: DAGVTQSPTHLIKTRGQQVTLRCSPISGHKSVSWYQQVLGQGPQFIFQYYEKEERGRGNFPDRFSARQFPNYSSELNVNALLLGDSALYLCASSLAGLRNNEQFFGPGTRLTVL.